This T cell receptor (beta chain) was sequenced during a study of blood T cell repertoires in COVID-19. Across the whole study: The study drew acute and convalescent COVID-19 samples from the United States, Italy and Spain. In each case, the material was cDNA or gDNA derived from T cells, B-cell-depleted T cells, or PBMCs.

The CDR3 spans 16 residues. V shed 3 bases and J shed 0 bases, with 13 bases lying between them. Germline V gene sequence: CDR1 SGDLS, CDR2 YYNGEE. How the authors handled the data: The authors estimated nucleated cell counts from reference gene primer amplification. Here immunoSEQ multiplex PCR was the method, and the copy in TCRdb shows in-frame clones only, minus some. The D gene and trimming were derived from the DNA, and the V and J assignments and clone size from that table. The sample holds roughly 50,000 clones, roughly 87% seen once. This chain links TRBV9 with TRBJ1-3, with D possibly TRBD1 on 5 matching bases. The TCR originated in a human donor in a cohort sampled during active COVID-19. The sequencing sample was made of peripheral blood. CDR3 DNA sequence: TGTGCCAGCAGCGGACCGCAGGGTTTCTCTGGAAACACCATATATTTT. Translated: CASSGPQGFSGNTIYF.